This T cell receptor (beta chain) was captured in a study of somatic mutations in T cells in chronic GVHD (dated by TCRdb to between 2020 and 2021). For sorting, staining was performed with anti-CD3, anti-CD4, anti-CD8 and a Vbeta20 antibody from the IOTest Beta Mark kit on a FACSAria III, and a purity above 98% was achieved. Peripheral blood was collected in sodium heparin tubes, and mononuclear cells were isolated by Ficoll-Paque PLUS density gradient centrifugation. CD4+ Vbeta20+, CD4+ Vbeta20-, and CD8+ T cell fractions were FACS-sorted before TCRbeta deep sequencing. CDR3 length: 13 amino acids, cysteine to phenylalanine. Only the CDR3 portion is preserved as DNA: 39 bases, with reading frame beginning at the first base. The germline ends are 9 bases apart after V is trimmed by 3 bases and J by 4 bases. Reading the germline V gene gives CDR1 SGHAT and CDR2 FQNNGV. Comments on this clone: Its antigen remains undetermined. Within one base of it there is no much larger clone, and no base qualities were kept.

Isolated genomic DNA was used for TCRbeta deep sequencing. TCRbeta CDR3 sequencing and initial data processing were performed as a commercial service with the immunoSEQ assay. As for the authors' bioinformatics: IMGT was used to annotate V, D, J genes, while reads were demultiplexed, adapter and primer sequences were stripped out, and similar clones were merged through frequency-ratio clustering. TCRdb obtained this table from immuneACCESS and retained in-frame rearrangements with V and J assigned. These tables miss some clones; where compared with another copy, unresolved V genes account for less than half of the shortfall, and the remainder is unexplained. That table furnishes V, J and clone size, whereas the DNA furnished D and trimming. Within this sample are 13,000 to 15,000 clones, with over 65% of them counted one time only. The ten largest account for roughly 30% of the sample.

The V and J segments used are TRBV11-2 and TRBJ2-5, with TRBD2 perhaps the D gene, on 6 matching bases. The TCR comes from a male patient aged 45-60 years with chronic graft-versus-host disease. Following transplantation, part of the T cell population may be supplied by the graft donor rather than the patient. Sequencing was carried out using Vbeta20-negative CD4+ T cells from blood. The sample's cell subset or site label, decoded: CD4+ T cells sorted as TCR Vbeta20 negative by flow cytometry. The CDR3 sequence is CASSFTEGETQYF. Here is the DNA: TGTGCCAGCAGCTTCACGGAGGGAGAGACCCAGTACTTC.